The count of the clone carrying this TCR beta chain is one. The CDR3 runs to 16 residues. The junction had 7 bases not matched to a gene; V was cut back by 3 bases and J by 4 bases. Germline values: CDR1 SGHRS, CDR2 YFSETQ. The data were taken from a study of blood T cell repertoires in COVID-19. The wider study: The origin of the acute and convalescent COVID-19 samples was the United States, Italy and Spain. PBMCs, B-cell-depleted T cells, or T cells provided the cDNA or gDNA that made up the material.

Profiled with immunoSEQ multiplex PCR; TCRdb holds only in-frame clones, not every one. The repertoire consists of around 270,000 clones, with about 89% occurring once and the leading ten covering about 4.6%. The chain recombines TRBV5-1 with TRBJ2-2; TRBD1 aligns across 9 bases. The specimen was peripheral blood. This TCR came from a man aged 35 to 55 with acute or convalescent COVID-19. CDR3: CASSSRQGVVTGELFF. In DNA form, the CDR3 reads TGCGCCAGCAGCTCAAGACAGGGGGTGGTCACCGGGGAGCTGTTTTTT.